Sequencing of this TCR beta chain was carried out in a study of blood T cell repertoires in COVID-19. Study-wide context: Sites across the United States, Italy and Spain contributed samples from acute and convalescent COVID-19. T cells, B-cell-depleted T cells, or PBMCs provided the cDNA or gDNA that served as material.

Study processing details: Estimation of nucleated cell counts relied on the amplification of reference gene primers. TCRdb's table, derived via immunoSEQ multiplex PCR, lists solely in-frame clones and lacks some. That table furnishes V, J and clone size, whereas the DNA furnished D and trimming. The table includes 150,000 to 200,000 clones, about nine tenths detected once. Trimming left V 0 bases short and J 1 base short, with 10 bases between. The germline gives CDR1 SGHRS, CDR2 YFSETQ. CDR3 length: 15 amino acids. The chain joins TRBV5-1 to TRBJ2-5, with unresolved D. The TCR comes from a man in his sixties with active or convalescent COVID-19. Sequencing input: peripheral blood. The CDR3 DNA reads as TGCGCCAGCAGCTTGGCCCTGGGCAGCCAAGAGACCCAGTACTTC. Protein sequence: CASSLALGSQETQYF.